A selection of T cell receptor beta chains follows, all from one sample in a study of graft-versus-host responses after intestinal transplantation. Some clones are missing from TCRdb's copy, which holds only in-frame ones; the method was immunoSEQ multiplex PCR. There are 3,500 to 4,000 clones in the sample; about two thirds occur only once, and around a tenth lies in the top ten. Sequenced here: ileum tissue, sampled 1,000 to 1,100 days after intestinal transplantation. The receptor source for this set is a human patient who received an intestinal transplant, so some T cells may come from the graft donor. Both conserved end residues are part of each CDR3. D genes are given only for firm matches. Clone size is stated in some rows and not others, as once, few, many or a class when expanded.

j_gene: TRBJ1-1
v_gene: TRBV6-6
abundance: -
d_gene: -
CDR3aa: CASSRGAGNTEAFF
CDR3nt: TGTGCCAGCAGCCGAGGGGCAGGGAACACTGAAGCTTTCTTT

j_gene: TRBJ2-3
v_gene: TRBV5-1
abundance: -
d_gene: -
CDR3aa: CASSLAGPSTDTQYF
CDR3nt: TGCGCCAGCAGCTTGGCAGGGCCGAGCACAGATACGCAGTATTTT

j_gene: TRBJ1-1
v_gene: TRBV10-3
abundance: once
d_gene: -
CDR3aa: CAISAGDTEAFF
CDR3nt: TGTGCCATCAGTGCAGGTGACACTGAAGCTTTCTTT

j_gene: TRBJ2-3
v_gene: TRBV27
abundance: -
d_gene: TRBD2
CDR3aa: CASSFLAAPDTQYF
CDR3nt: TGTGCCAGCAGTTTTCTAGCGGCTCCAGATACGCAGTATTTT

j_gene: TRBJ2-3
v_gene: TRBV19
abundance: -
d_gene: TRBD1
CDR3aa: CASSKTGTGGTDTQYF
CDR3nt: TGTGCCAGTAGTAAGACCGGGACAGGGGGCACAGATACGCAGTATTTT

j_gene: TRBJ1-5
v_gene: TRBV19
abundance: -
d_gene: -
CDR3aa: CASREGPSNQPQHF
CDR3nt: TGTGCCAGTAGGGAAGGGCCCAGCAATCAGCCCCAGCATTTT

j_gene: TRBJ1-1
v_gene: TRBV9
abundance: few
d_gene: -
CDR3aa: CASSVGGSTEAFF
CDR3nt: TGTGCCAGCAGCGTAGGGGGGAGCACTGAAGCTTTCTTT

j_gene: TRBJ1-2
v_gene: TRBV27
abundance: -
d_gene: -
CDR3aa: CASRPPSGYGYTF
CDR3nt: TGTGCCAGCAGACCACCCTCGGGGTATGGCTACACCTTC

j_gene: TRBJ1-3
v_gene: TRBV27
abundance: -
d_gene: -
CDR3aa: CASSLSRGPGNTIYF
CDR3nt: TGTGCCAGCAGTCTAAGCCGTGGGCCTGGAAACACCATATATTTT

j_gene: TRBJ2-7
v_gene: TRBV5-1
abundance: few
d_gene: -
CDR3aa: CASSSTSGSAHYEQYF
CDR3nt: TGCGCCAGCAGCTCTACGAGCGGATCGGCCCACTACGAGCAGTACTTC

j_gene: TRBJ1-2
v_gene: TRBV27
abundance: -
d_gene: -
CDR3aa: CASSFSWGRDLYGYTF
CDR3nt: TGTGCCAGCAGTTTTTCGTGGGGACGGGACCTCTATGGCTACACCTTC

j_gene: TRBJ2-1
v_gene: TRBV5-8
abundance: once
d_gene: TRBD2
CDR3aa: CASSFGTSGMLDEQFF
CDR3nt: TGTGCCAGCAGCTTTGGGACTAGCGGGATGTTAGATGAGCAGTTCTTC

j_gene: TRBJ2-2
v_gene: TRBV5-4
abundance: -
d_gene: TRBD1
CDR3aa: CASSSTGGRPGELFF
CDR3nt: TGTGCCAGCAGTTCGACAGGGGGCAGACCCGGGGAGCTGTTTTTT

j_gene: TRBJ1-2
v_gene: TRBV19
abundance: -
d_gene: -
CDR3aa: CASSDHPYGYTF
CDR3nt: TGTGCCAGTAGTGACCACCCCTATGGCTACACCTTC

j_gene: TRBJ2-5
v_gene: TRBV5-4
abundance: once
d_gene: -
CDR3aa: CASSLNRVWQETQYF
CDR3nt: TGTGCCAGCAGCTTGAACAGGGTTTGGCAAGAGACCCAGTACTTC

j_gene: TRBJ1-6
v_gene: TRBV2
abundance: -
d_gene: -
CDR3aa: CASSDLVRGRGDSPLHF
CDR3nt: TGTGCCAGCAGTGACTTGGTCCGGGGTCGAGGGGATTCACCCCTCCACTTT

j_gene: TRBJ2-2
v_gene: TRBV13
abundance: -
d_gene: TRBD1
CDR3aa: CASSLGDRAGELFF
CDR3nt: TGTGCCAGCAGCTTAGGCGACAGGGCCGGGGAGCTGTTTTTT

j_gene: TRBJ2-1
v_gene: TRBV14
abundance: -
d_gene: TRBD1
CDR3aa: CASSQDGGQGLNEQFF
CDR3nt: TGTGCCAGCAGCCAAGATGGGGGACAGGGACTCAATGAGCAGTTCTTC

j_gene: TRBJ1-5
v_gene: TRBV12-1
abundance: -
d_gene: -
CDR3aa: CASSPVPRVGQPQHF
CDR3nt: TGTGCCAGCAGCCCGGTGCCCAGGGTAGGTCAGCCCCAGCATTTT

j_gene: TRBJ1-2
v_gene: TRBV6-1
abundance: few
d_gene: TRBD1
CDR3aa: CASSGSSGTANYGYTF
CDR3nt: TGTGCCAGCAGTGGATCTTCCGGGACAGCTAACTATGGCTACACCTTC

j_gene: TRBJ2-2
v_gene: TRBV27
abundance: few
d_gene: TRBD1
CDR3aa: CASSATGSPGELFF
CDR3nt: TGTGCCAGCAGTGCGACAGGGTCCCCCGGGGAGCTGTTTTTT

j_gene: TRBJ1-2
v_gene: TRBV2
abundance: few
d_gene: -
CDR3aa: CDSRIDRQNYGYTF
CDR3nt: TGTGACAGCAGGATCGATCGACAAAACTATGGCTACACCTTC

j_gene: TRBJ1-2
v_gene: TRBV27
abundance: -
d_gene: -
CDR3aa: CASSLRGGLSYGYTF
CDR3nt: TGTGCCAGCAGTCTCCGGGGGGGTTTAAGCTATGGCTACACCTTC

j_gene: TRBJ1-2
v_gene: TRBV28
abundance: -
d_gene: -
CDR3aa: CASYLRGWAEGYTF
CDR3nt: TGTGCCAGCTACCTTCGAGGATGGGCCGAGGGCTACACCTTC

j_gene: TRBJ2-1
v_gene: TRBV27
abundance: -
d_gene: TRBD2
CDR3aa: CASSLGLAGGQNGEQFF
CDR3nt: TGTGCCAGCAGTTTGGGGCTAGCGGGGGGGCAAAATGGTGAGCAGTTCTTC

j_gene: TRBJ1-5
v_gene: TRBV4-1
abundance: few
d_gene: -
CDR3aa: CASSAYRVDQPQHF
CDR3nt: TGCGCCAGCAGTGCGTACAGGGTTGATCAGCCCCAGCATTTT

j_gene: TRBJ2-1
v_gene: TRBV7-2
abundance: -
d_gene: -
CDR3aa: CASSLGGLPGVFGNEQFF
CDR3nt: TGTGCCAGCAGCTTAGGGGGGTTGCCAGGGGTTTTTGGGAATGAGCAGTTCTTC

j_gene: TRBJ1-5
v_gene: TRBV23-1
abundance: -
d_gene: -
CDR3aa: CASSPTPGTVSNQPQHF
CDR3nt: TGCGCCAGCAGTCCCACCCCCGGGACTGTAAGCAATCAGCCCCAGCATTTT

j_gene: TRBJ2-5
v_gene: TRBV18
abundance: once
d_gene: -
CDR3aa: CASSPRSGPQETQYF
CDR3nt: TGTGCCAGCTCACCCAGGTCCGGGCCCCAAGAGACCCAGTACTTC

j_gene: TRBJ1-2
v_gene: TRBV25-1
abundance: -
d_gene: TRBD1
CDR3aa: CASSEWDRHYGYTF
CDR3nt: TGTGCCAGCAGTGAATGGGACAGGCACTATGGCTACACCTTC

j_gene: TRBJ2-3
v_gene: TRBV7-6
abundance: -
d_gene: -
CDR3aa: CASSPNRRFGTDTQYF
CDR3nt: TGTGCCAGCAGCCCAAATAGGAGGTTCGGTACAGATACGCAGTATTTT

j_gene: TRBJ1-1
v_gene: TRBV19
abundance: -
d_gene: -
CDR3aa: CASSIGPNTEAFF
CDR3nt: TGTGCCAGTAGTATAGGGCCGAACACTGAAGCTTTCTTT

j_gene: TRBJ1-5
v_gene: TRBV5-1
abundance: -
d_gene: -
CDR3aa: CASSLEAGSNQPQHF
CDR3nt: TGCGCCAGCAGCTTGGAGGCAGGTTCGAATCAGCCCCAGCATTTT

j_gene: TRBJ1-3
v_gene: TRBV28
abundance: -
d_gene: -
CDR3aa: CASSSPATGVQAAGNTIYF
CDR3nt: TGTGCCAGCAGTTCCCCCGCGACAGGCGTGCAGGCGGCAGGAAACACCATATATTTT

j_gene: TRBJ2-3
v_gene: TRBV27
abundance: -
d_gene: -
CDR3aa: CASSLAWAADTQYF
CDR3nt: TGTGCCAGCAGTCTCGCGTGGGCAGCAGATACGCAGTATTTT

j_gene: TRBJ1-3
v_gene: TRBV6-1
abundance: -
d_gene: -
CDR3aa: CASSDSSGNTIYF
CDR3nt: TGTGCCAGCAGTGACAGCTCTGGAAACACCATATATTTT

j_gene: TRBJ1-1
v_gene: TRBV6-5
abundance: -
d_gene: -
CDR3aa: CASSLDPGVTEAFF
CDR3nt: TGTGCCAGCAGTCTGGACCCTGGGGTCACTGAAGCTTTCTTT

j_gene: TRBJ1-4
v_gene: TRBV30
abundance: -
d_gene: TRBD1
CDR3aa: CAWSGQGGGEKLFF
CDR3nt: TGTGCCTGGAGTGGGCAGGGGGGAGGCGAAAAACTGTTTTTT

j_gene: TRBJ1-5
v_gene: TRBV27
abundance: once
d_gene: -
CDR3aa: CASNKQGSNQPQHF
CDR3nt: TGTGCCAGCAATAAACAGGGTAGCAATCAGCCCCAGCATTTT

j_gene: TRBJ1-6
v_gene: TRBV28
abundance: -
d_gene: TRBD1
CDR3aa: CASSSTGVGNSPLHF
CDR3nt: TGTGCCAGCAGTTCGACAGGGGTGGGGAATTCACCCCTCCACTTT

j_gene: TRBJ2-3
v_gene: TRBV27
abundance: few
d_gene: TRBD2
CDR3aa: CASRKLAATDTQYF
CDR3nt: TGTGCCAGCAGGAAACTAGCGGCCACAGATACGCAGTATTTT

j_gene: TRBJ2-7
v_gene: TRBV7-8
abundance: few
d_gene: TRBD1
CDR3aa: CASSFYGDSSYEQYF
CDR3nt: TGTGCCAGCAGCTTCTATGGGGACAGCTCCTACGAGCAGTACTTC

j_gene: TRBJ2-7
v_gene: TRBV18
abundance: -
d_gene: TRBD2
CDR3aa: CASSPAATSGSSYEQYF
CDR3nt: TGTGCCAGCTCACCCGCAGCTACTAGCGGGAGCTCCTACGAGCAGTACTTC

j_gene: TRBJ1-2
v_gene: TRBV6-5
abundance: few
d_gene: -
CDR3aa: CASSYTGNLYGYTF
CDR3nt: TGTGCCAGCAGTTACACAGGGAACCTCTATGGCTACACCTTC

j_gene: TRBJ2-7
v_gene: TRBV27
abundance: -
d_gene: TRBD1
CDR3aa: CASSHQGTGSYEQYF
CDR3nt: TGTGCCAGCAGCCATCAGGGGACAGGCTCGTACGAGCAGTACTTC

j_gene: TRBJ1-4
v_gene: TRBV27
abundance: -
d_gene: -
CDR3aa: CASSRKGRTDGEKLFF
CDR3nt: TGTGCCAGCAGTCGGAAGGGAAGGACCGATGGTGAAAAACTGTTTTTT

j_gene: TRBJ2-5
v_gene: TRBV2
abundance: -
d_gene: -
CDR3aa: CASSEEGTYQETQYF
CDR3nt: TGTGCCAGCAGTGAGGAGGGAACGTACCAAGAGACCCAGTACTTC

j_gene: TRBJ1-1
v_gene: TRBV14
abundance: once
d_gene: -
CDR3aa: CASSQGRARTEAFF
CDR3nt: TGTGCCAGCAGCCAAGGCAGGGCGCGGACTGAAGCTTTCTTT

j_gene: TRBJ2-2
v_gene: TRBV2
abundance: -
d_gene: TRBD1
CDR3aa: CAIQDRLNTGELFF
CDR3nt: TGTGCTATTCAGGACAGGTTGAACACCGGGGAGCTGTTTTTT

j_gene: TRBJ2-2
v_gene: TRBV5-1
abundance: few
d_gene: -
CDR3aa: CASSPQQGRPTGELFF
CDR3nt: TGCGCCAGCAGCCCGCAACAGGGCCGGCCCACCGGGGAGCTGTTTTTT

j_gene: TRBJ1-2
v_gene: TRBV2
abundance: -
d_gene: -
CDR3aa: CASISGDYGYTF
CDR3nt: TGTGCCAGCATTTCAGGGGACTATGGCTACACCTTC